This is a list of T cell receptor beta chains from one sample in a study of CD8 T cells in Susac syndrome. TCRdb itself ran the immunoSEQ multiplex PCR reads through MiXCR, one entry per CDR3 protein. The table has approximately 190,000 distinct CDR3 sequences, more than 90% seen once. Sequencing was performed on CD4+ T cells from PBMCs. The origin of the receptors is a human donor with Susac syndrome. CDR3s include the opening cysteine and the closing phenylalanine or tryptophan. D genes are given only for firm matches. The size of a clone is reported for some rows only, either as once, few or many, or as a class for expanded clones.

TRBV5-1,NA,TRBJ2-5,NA,TGCGCCAGCAGCTTGGGGGCAGGCCAAGAGACCCAGTACTTC,CASSLGAGQETQYF
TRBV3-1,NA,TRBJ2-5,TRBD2,TGTGCCAGCAGCCAAGGGACTAGCGGGGCCAAGGAGACCCAGTACTTC,CASSQGTSGAKETQYF
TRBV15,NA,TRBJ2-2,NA,TGTGCCACCAGCAGAGCCCGGGGGCGGGGGAGGATCGGGGAGCTGTTTTTT,CATSRARGRGRIGELFF
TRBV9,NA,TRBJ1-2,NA,TGTGCCAGCAGCGTAGGTGGGACCAACTATGGCTACACCTTC,CASSVGGTNYGYTF
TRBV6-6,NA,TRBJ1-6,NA,TGTGCCAGCAGTTACCTGGAGACGAACGATAATTCACCCCTCCACTTT,CASSYLETNDNSPLHF
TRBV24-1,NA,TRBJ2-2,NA,TGTGCCACCAGTGATTCCGCAGGGGCGAACACCGGGGAGCTGTTTTTT,CATSDSAGANTGELFF
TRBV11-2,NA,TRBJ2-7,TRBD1,TGTGCCAGCAGCTCCCTCCGGGACAGGGTGTACGAGCAGTACTTC,CASSSLRDRVYEQYF
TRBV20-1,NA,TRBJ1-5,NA,TGCAGTGCGGTCCGGGGGAATCAGCCCCAGCATTTT,CSAVRGNQPQHF
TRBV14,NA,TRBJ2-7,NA,TGTGCCAGCAGCCAAGATTCGGGATTTTTCATCTACGAGCAGTACTTC,CASSQDSGFFIYEQYF
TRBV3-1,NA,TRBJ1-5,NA,TGTGCCAGCAGCCCGTTCAATCGGGAGCCCCAGCATTTT,CASSPFNREPQHF
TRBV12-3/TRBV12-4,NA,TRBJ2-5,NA,TGTGCCAGCTCCCTTTGGGGTAGGCCAACCTCCACGGTGACCCAGTACTTC,CASSLWGRPTSTVTQYF
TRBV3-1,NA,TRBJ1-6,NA,TGTGCCAGCAACCAAGAGGGGGGGCCGAGTTCACCCCTCCACTTT,CASNQEGGPSSPLHF
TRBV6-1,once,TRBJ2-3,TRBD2,TGTGCCAGCAGTGCATCCGGGACTAGCGCAAGCACAGATACGCAGTATTTT,CASSASGTSASTDTQYF
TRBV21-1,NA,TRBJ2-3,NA,TGTGCCAGCAGCAAGGTTGTACAGTACGCAGATACGCAGTATTTT,CASSKVVQYADTQYF
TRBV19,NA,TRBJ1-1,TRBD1,TGTGCCAGTAGTAAAGGGACAGTGAACACTGAAGCTTTCTTT,CASSKGTVNTEAFF
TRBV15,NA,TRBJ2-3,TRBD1,TGTGCCACCAGCAGAGTGAGTTGGCAGGGGGCCTTGACCACAGATACGCAGTATTTT,CATSRVSWQGALTTDTQYF
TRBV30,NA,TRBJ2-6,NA,TGTGCCTGGGACCGCCGGACTGGGGCCAACGTCCTGACTTTC,CAWDRRTGANVLTF
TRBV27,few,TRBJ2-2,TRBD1,TGTGCCAGCAGCCGGGACAGGGGTGGCACCGGGGAGCTGTTTTTT,CASSRDRGGTGELFF
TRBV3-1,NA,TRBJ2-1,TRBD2,TGTGCCAGCAGCTCAAAGGGGAGTAGCGGGGGCGATGAGCAGTTCTTC,CASSSKGSSGGDEQFF
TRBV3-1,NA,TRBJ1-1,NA,TGTGCCAGCAGCCTCCGGGGGCAGGGAGCTTTCTTT,CASSLRGQGAFF
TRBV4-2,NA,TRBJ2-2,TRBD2,TGTGCCAGCAGCCAAACTGGGACTAGCGGGGGGCCGCCCGGGGAGCTGTTTTTT,CASSQTGTSGGPPGELFF
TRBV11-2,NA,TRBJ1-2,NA,TGTGCCAGCAGCTCCTTGGACAGTCAGGGCTACACCTTC,CASSSLDSQGYTF
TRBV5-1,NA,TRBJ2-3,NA,TGCGCCAGCAGCCCCCCGACTAGTCTAGCAGTTACAGATACGCAGTATTTT,CASSPPTSLAVTDTQYF
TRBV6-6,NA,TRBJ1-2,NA,TGTGCCAGCAGTTATTCAGGCTCCGGCAACTATGGCTACACCTTC,CASSYSGSGNYGYTF
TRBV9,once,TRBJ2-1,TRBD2,TGTGCCAGCAGCGTAAGCGGGGGCTTTTGGAATGAGCAGTTCTTC,CASSVSGGFWNEQFF
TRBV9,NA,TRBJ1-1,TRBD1,TGTGCCAGCAGCCCGCGGACAGGGCCGAACACTGAAGCTTTCTTT,CASSPRTGPNTEAFF
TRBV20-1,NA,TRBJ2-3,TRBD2,TGCAGTGGGGAGGGGATCTTGGGTTCAGATACGCAGTATTTT,CSGEGILGSDTQYF
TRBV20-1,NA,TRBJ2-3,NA,TGCAGTGCCCCCGGGGGCTTTTGGGGGGATACGCAGTATTTT,CSAPGGFWGDTQYF
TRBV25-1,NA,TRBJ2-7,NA,TGTGCCAGCAGTTTTTGGGCCCAAACCGGGGAGCAGTACTTC,CASSFWAQTGEQYF
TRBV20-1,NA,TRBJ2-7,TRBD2,TGCAGTGCTAGCCGGGGGGGCTCCTACGAGCAGTACTTC,CSASRGGSYEQYF
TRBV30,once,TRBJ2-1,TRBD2,TGTGCCTGGAGTAGGCTAGCGGCCATGGTTGGGGAGCAGTTCTTC,CAWSRLAAMVGEQFF
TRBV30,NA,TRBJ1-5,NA,TGTGCCTGGAGAACAGGGAGTGGCAATCAGCCCCAGCATTTT,CAWRTGSGNQPQHF
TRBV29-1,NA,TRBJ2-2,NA,TGCAGCGCCGTACCTGGGACCGGGGAGCTGTTTTTT,CSAVPGTGELFF
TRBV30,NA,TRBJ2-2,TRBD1,TGTGCCTGGAGCTTCCGACAGGGGCCGAACACCGGGGAGCTGTTTTTT,CAWSFRQGPNTGELFF